This T cell receptor (beta chain) was documented in a study of blood T cell repertoires in COVID-19. The wider study: Researchers got acute and convalescent COVID-19 samples from the United States, Italy and Spain. In each case, the material was cDNA or gDNA derived from T cells, B-cell-depleted T cells, or PBMCs.

The protocol was immunoSEQ multiplex PCR, while the TCRdb copy is restricted to in-frame clones and leaves out a portion. The sample consists of 110,000 to 150,000 clones, 88% of them appearing once. Germline loops: CDR1 MNHEY, CDR2 SVGAGI. The CDR3 runs to 15 residues. Trimming pared 0 bases from V and 3 bases from J, leaving 8 bases between. The sequence was obtained from a woman aged 45-59 years with acute or convalescent COVID-19. The V call is TRBV6-5, the J call TRBJ1-4; a weak D match, TRBD1 (5 bases). The sequenced sample was peripheral blood. The CDR3 spells CASSYSGRANEKLFF. CDR3 DNA: TGTGCCAGCAGTTACTCCGGCAGGGCTAATGAAAAACTGTTTTTT.